This T cell receptor beta chain was sequenced in a study of post-analysis software for immune sequencing data. Study-wide context: Patients with relapsing-remitting, secondary progressive and progressive-relapsing multiple sclerosis courses were all represented. Overall study findings and caveats: With TRBV5-6, TRBV5-1 and TRBV20-1 included, 4 or 5 TRBV segments were more frequent in patients than in controls.

V lost 0 bases and J lost 7, with 9 bases in between. This CDR3 has 13 amino acids. CDR1 is MNHEY, CDR2 SVGAGI, per germline. Carried by the TCR beta cDNA libraries were unique molecular identifiers. TCRdb fed the PCR reads into MiXCR, producing one record per CDR3 protein. Of 500,000 to 600,000 distinct CDR3 sequences listed, 44% are singletons. Concerning this clonotype itself: Its antigen is undetermined.

The chain combines TRBV6-5 with TRBJ1-1; D is perhaps TRBD1 (5 bases). The sample taken for sequencing was blood. This receptor was identified in a girl aged 10 to 17 with multiple sclerosis. The CDR3 DNA reads TGTGCCAGCAGTTACTCGCCGCAGGGTGAAGCTTTCTTT. Encoded protein: CASSYSPQGEAFF.